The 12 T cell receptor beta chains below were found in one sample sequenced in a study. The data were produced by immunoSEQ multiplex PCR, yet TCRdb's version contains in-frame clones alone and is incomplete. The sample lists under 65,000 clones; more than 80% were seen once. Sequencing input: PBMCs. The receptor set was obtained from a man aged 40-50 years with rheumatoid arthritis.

The CDR3: CATSREANEQFF. DNA of the CDR3: TGTGCCACCAGCAGAGAGGCCAATGAGCAGTTCTTC. The rearrangement joins TRBV15 to TRBJ2-1, with D hard to call. The germline V gene has CDR1 LNHNV and CDR2 YYDKDF (reference sequence). CDR3 length: 12 residues. V lost 0 bases and J lost 6, with 3 bases in between.

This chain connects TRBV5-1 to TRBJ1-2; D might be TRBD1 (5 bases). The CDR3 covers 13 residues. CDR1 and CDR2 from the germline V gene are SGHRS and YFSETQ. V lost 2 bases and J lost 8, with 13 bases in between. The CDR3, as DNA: TGCGCCAGCAGCTTATTGAGGGGTGCGGGCTACACCTTC. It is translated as CASSLLRGAGYTF.

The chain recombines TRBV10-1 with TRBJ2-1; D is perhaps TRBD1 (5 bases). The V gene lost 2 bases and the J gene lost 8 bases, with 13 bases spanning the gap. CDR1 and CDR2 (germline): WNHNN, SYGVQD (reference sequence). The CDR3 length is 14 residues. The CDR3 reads CASSERGSFDEQFF. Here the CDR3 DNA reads TGCGCCAGCAGTGAGAGGGGTAGCTTTGATGAGCAGTTCTTC.

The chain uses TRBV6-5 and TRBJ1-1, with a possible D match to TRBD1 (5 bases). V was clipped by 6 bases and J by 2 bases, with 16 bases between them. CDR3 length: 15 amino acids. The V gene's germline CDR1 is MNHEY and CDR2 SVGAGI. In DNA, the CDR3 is TGTGCCAGCAGAGCCGTTTTTGGGGGTAACACTGAAGCTTTCTTT. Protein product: CASRAVFGGNTEAFF.

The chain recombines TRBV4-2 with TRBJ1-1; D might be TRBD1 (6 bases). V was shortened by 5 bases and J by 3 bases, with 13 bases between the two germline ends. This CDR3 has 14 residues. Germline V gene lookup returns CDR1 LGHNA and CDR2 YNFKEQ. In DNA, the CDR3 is TGTGCCAGCAGCTACACAGGGAAGGACACTGAAGCTTTCTTT. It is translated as CASSYTGKDTEAFF.

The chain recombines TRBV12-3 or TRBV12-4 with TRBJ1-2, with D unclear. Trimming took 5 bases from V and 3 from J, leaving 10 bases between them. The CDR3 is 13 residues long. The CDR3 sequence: CASSPLGYYGYTF. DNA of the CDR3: TGTGCCAGCAGTCCTCTAGGGTACTATGGCTACACCTTC.

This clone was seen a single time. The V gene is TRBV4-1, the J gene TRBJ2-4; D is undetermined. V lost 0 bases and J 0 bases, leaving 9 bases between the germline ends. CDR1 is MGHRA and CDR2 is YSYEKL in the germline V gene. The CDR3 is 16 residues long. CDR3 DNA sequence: TGCGCCAGCAGCCAAGATAGGTACCTAGCCAAAAACATTCAGTACTTC. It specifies CASSQDRYLAKNIQYF.

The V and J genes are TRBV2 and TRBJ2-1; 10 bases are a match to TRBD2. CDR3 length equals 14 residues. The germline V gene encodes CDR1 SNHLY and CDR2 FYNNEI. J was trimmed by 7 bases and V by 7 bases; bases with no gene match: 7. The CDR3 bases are TGTGCCAGCAAGACTAGCGGGTGGGGGAATGAGCAGTTCTTC. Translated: CASKTSGWGNEQFF.

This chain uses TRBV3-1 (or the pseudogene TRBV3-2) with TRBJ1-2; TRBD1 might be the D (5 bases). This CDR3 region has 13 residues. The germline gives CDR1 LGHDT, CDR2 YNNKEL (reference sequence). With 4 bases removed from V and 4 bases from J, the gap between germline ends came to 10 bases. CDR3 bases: TGTGCCAGCAGCCCCTTCGACAGCTATGGCTACACCTTC. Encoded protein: CASSPFDSYGYTF.

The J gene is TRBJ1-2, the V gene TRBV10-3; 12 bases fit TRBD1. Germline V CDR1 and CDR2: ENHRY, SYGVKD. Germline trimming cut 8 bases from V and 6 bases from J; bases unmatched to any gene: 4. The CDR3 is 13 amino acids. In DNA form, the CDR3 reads TGTGCCATCGAGGGACAGGGGGCCCATGGCTACACCTTC. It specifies CAIEGQGAHGYTF.

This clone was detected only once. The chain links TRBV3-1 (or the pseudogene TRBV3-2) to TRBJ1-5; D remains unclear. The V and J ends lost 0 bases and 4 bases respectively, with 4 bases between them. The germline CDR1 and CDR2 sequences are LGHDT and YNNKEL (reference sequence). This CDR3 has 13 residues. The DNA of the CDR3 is TGTGCCAGCAGCCAAGAAGCTAATCAGCCCCAGCATTTT. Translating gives CASSQEANQPQHF.

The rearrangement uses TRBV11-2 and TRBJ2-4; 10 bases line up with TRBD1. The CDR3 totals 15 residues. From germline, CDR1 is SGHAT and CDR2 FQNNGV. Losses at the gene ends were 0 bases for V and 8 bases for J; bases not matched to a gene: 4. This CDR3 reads CASSLEGTGVDIQYF. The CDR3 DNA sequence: TGTGCCAGCAGCTTAGAAGGGACAGGGGTGGACATTCAGTACTTC.